This TCR beta chain came from a study of T cell responses to AZD1222 COVID-19 vaccine. Remarks on this clone: Its antigen is as yet unknown.

In germline, CDR1 is GTSNPN, CDR2 SVGIG (reference sequence). The V end lost 0 bases, the J end lost 3 bases, and 6 bases lay between the germline ends. The CDR3 is made up of 12 amino acids. Study results and caveats: Clonal diversity may have been underestimated in mostly white British donors.

Data came from immunoSEQ multiplex PCR; TCRdb stores just in-frame clones and leaves some out. The data show about 110,000 clones, roughly 87% seen once. The source is an adult who received the AZD1222 COVID-19 vaccine. The rearrangement joins TRBV30 to TRBJ2-7; the D gene is possibly TRBD1 (5 bases). The starting material was peripheral blood, obtained 28 days after the second AZD1222 dose. DNA for the CDR3: TGTGCCTGGAGTGTTCAGGGCTACGAGCAGTACTTC. Amino acids: CAWSVQGYEQYF.